The next 32 T cell receptor beta chains were all read from a single sample in a study of blood T cell repertoires in COVID-19. Only in-frame clones appear in the TCRdb table, and some are missing; sequencing was by immunoSEQ multiplex PCR. The sample contains about 410,000 clones, 89% of which appear only once. The source material was peripheral blood. The receptors shown here come from a woman aged 40 to 50 with COVID-19, enrolled during active disease.

The rearrangement uses TRBV28 and TRBJ2-7; 9 bases match TRBD1. The V gene's germline CDR1 is MDHEN and CDR2 SYDVKM. V shed 3 bases, J shed 10 bases, and the junction held 7 bases outside the gene matches. The CDR3 has 13 amino acids. CDR3 bases: TGTGCCAGCAGTTTCAGCGGGGACAGGGTACAGTACTTC. It is translated as CASSFSGDRVQYF.

This chain links TRBV10-3 with TRBJ2-1; D is uncertain. V was pared by 6 bases and J by 8 bases, with 11 bases between. CDR1 and CDR2 from the germline V gene are ENHRY and SYGVKD. This CDR3 comprises 12 residues. The chain's CDR3 is CAIRKSIDEQFF. The CDR3 coding sequence is TGTGCCATCAGGAAGAGCATCGATGAGCAGTTCTTC.

The chain recombines TRBV19 with TRBJ1-6; TRBD1 agrees at 9 bases. The germline gives CDR1 LNHDA, CDR2 SQIVND (reference sequence). The CDR3 consists of 15 residues. V was clipped by 8 bases and J by 7 bases; unmatched bases: 9. CDR3: CASDYSGTGNSPLHF. The CDR3 DNA reads as TGTGCCAGTGACTACTCCGGGACAGGGAATTCACCCCTCCACTTT.

The chain joins TRBV19 to TRBJ1-5, with TRBD1 matching 10 bases. The germline CDR1 and CDR2 sequences are LNHDA and SQIVND (reference sequence). The V gene end was trimmed by 1 base and the J gene end by 2 bases; junction bases not matched to a gene: 2. The CDR3 contains 16 residues. CDR3 DNA: TGTGCCAGTAGTATAGTTGGGACAGGGGGCAATCAGCCCCAGCATTTT. Translating it yields CASSIVGTGGNQPQHF.

V and J are TRBV27 and TRBJ2-2, with D maybe TRBD1 (5 bases). V was cut by 8 bases and J by 2 bases, with 12 bases left in between. Germline CDR1 is MNHEY and CDR2 is SMNVEV (reference sequence). The CDR3 contains 14 residues. The CDR3 reads CASGQTVNTGELFF. The CDR3 DNA is TGTGCCAGCGGGCAGACAGTCAACACCGGGGAGCTGTTTTTT.

This chain joins TRBV2 and TRBJ2-3; TRBD2 agrees at 7 bases. Germline CDR1 SNHLY, CDR2 FYNNEI. The CDR3 covers 14 residues. After removal of 8 bases from V and 2 bases from J, the junction contained 7 bases not matched to a gene. The CDR3 region is CASRRGNPTDTQYF. CDR3 coding DNA: TGTGCCAGCCGGCGGGGGAATCCCACAGATACGCAGTATTTT.

The chain couples TRBV28 to TRBJ2-1; D might be TRBD2 (5 bases). This CDR3 is built from 14 residues. Trimming cost V 6 bases and J 9 bases, with 18 bases left between them. CDR1 and CDR2 (germline): MDHEN, SYDVKM. The CDR3 loop is CASSARARAIEQFF. The CDR3 DNA is TGTGCCAGCAGCGCTCGGGCGAGGGCCATTGAGCAGTTCTTC.

V and J are TRBV5-5 and TRBJ1-4; 9 nucleotides line up with TRBD1. Germline V CDR1 and CDR2: SGHKS, YYEKEE (reference sequence). This CDR3 is built from 17 residues. J was trimmed by 7 bases and V by 1 base; bases with no gene match: 11. The CDR3, as DNA: TGTGCCAGCAGCTTGTGGGGGACAGGGAAGGGGCGTGAAAAACTGTTTTTT. It yields the protein CASSLWGTGKGREKLFF.

The sample holds one count of this clone. This rearrangement joins TRBV14 to TRBJ1-1; no clear D. Germline CDR1 is SGHDN and CDR2 is FVKESK. CDR3 length: 14 residues. V was trimmed by 2 bases and J by 0 bases, leaving 7 bases between them. The CDR3 nucleotides read TGTGCCAGCAGCCAACTACGAATGAACACTGAAGCTTTCTTT. Residues: CASSQLRMNTEAFF.

V usage is TRBV4-3 and J usage is TRBJ2-3; D uncertain. Looked up from germline, CDR1 is LGHNA and CDR2 is YSLEER. The CDR3 contains 16 residues. V lost 1 base, J lost 0 bases, and 11 bases lay in between. The CDR3 DNA sequence: TGCGCCAGCAGCCAAGGGGCAGCCTCTAGCACAGATACGCAGTATTTT. Protein product: CASSQGAASSTDTQYF.

The chain is built from TRBV5-6 and TRBJ2-3; 10 bases align to TRBD1. Germline CDR1 reads SGHDT; CDR2 reads YYEEEE. Losses at the gene ends were 0 bases for V and 10 bases for J; bases not matched to a gene: 2. CDR3 length: 13 amino acids. In DNA, the CDR3 is TGTGCCAGCAGCTTGGCCGGACAGGGGGCGCAGTATTTT. Its translation: CASSLAGQGAQYF.

The V gene is TRBV28, the J gene TRBJ1-2; 7 nucleotides match TRBD1. V lost 7 bases and J lost 7; bases outside the gene matches: 9. The CDR3 runs 13 residues. Germline CDR1 reads MDHEN; CDR2 reads SYDVKM. In DNA, the CDR3 is TGTGCCAGCAAAGGGGGCGTGGGAAGTGGCTACACCTTC. Its translation is CASKGGVGSGYTF.

The V call is TRBV5-1, the J call TRBJ2-3; the D is unclear. The CDR3 loop spans 15 amino acids. Germline V gene sequence: CDR1 SGHRS, CDR2 YFSETQ. Deletions cut 4 bases from V and 3 bases from J, with 15 bases between. The CDR3 spells CASSLEVASTDTQYF. The CDR3 nucleotides read TGCGCCAGCAGCCTGGAAGTGGCCAGTACAGATACGCAGTATTTT.

This chain uses TRBV18 with TRBJ1-3, with D perhaps TRBD1 (6 bases). CDR3 length equals 17 residues. Germline CDR1 and CDR2: KGHSH and LQKENI. V lost 4 bases, J lost 6 bases, and 22 bases lay in between. CDR3 protein: CASSLLSGQRIENTIYF. CDR3 coding DNA: TGTGCCAGCTCACTCTTATCGGGACAACGAATCGAAAACACCATATATTTT. Filled out from reference TRBV18 and TRBJ1-3, the complete variable domain reads NAGVMQNPRHLVRRRGQEARLRCSPMKGHSHVYWYRQLPEEGLKFMVYLQKENIIDESGMPKERFSAEFPKEGPSILRIQQVVRGDSAAYFCASSLLSGQRIENTIYFGEGSWLTVV.

The V call is TRBV4-3, the J call TRBJ2-3, with 9 bases fitting TRBD2. The CDR3 contains 15 residues. Trimming cost V 4 bases and J 5 bases; bases outside gene matches: 7. Germline CDR1 is LGHNA and CDR2 is YSLEER. The DNA of the CDR3 is TGCGCCAGCAGCCGGACTAGCGAGGAGGGAGATACGCAGTATTTT. Amino acids: CASSRTSEEGDTQYF.

This sequence joins TRBV7-9 and TRBJ2-1; 7 nucleotides align to TRBD1. Trimming at V came to 5 bases and at J to 10 bases, leaving 11 bases not matched to a gene. Germline CDR1 is SEHNR and CDR2 is FQNEAQ (reference sequence). The CDR3 extends over 14 amino acids. This CDR3 is CASSPLGQETEQFF. CDR3 DNA: TGTGCCAGCAGCCCCCTCGGACAGGAGACGGAGCAGTTCTTC.

This sequence joins TRBV7-2 and TRBJ2-4, with TRBD2 matching 11 bases. V lost 4 bases and J lost 8; bases outside the gene matches: 4. CDR3 length equals 14 residues. The germline CDR1 and CDR2 sequences are SGHTA and FQGNSA. CDR3 region: CASSWGLAADIQYF. The CDR3 coding sequence is TGTGCCAGCAGCTGGGGACTAGCGGCGGACATTCAGTACTTC.

The chain carries TRBV19 and TRBJ2-6; D perhaps matches TRBD1 (5 bases). This CDR3 is built from 17 residues. From germline, CDR1 is LNHDA and CDR2 SQIVND (reference sequence). Trimming shortened V by 0 bases and J by 4 bases, and 13 bases separated the two germline ends. This CDR3 reads CASSIDGIGVGANVLTF. CDR3 nucleotides: TGTGCCAGTAGTATAGATGGCATAGGGGTGGGGGCCAACGTCCTGACTTTC.

The chain carries TRBV28 and TRBJ1-3; D might be TRBD1 (6 bases). With 3 bases removed from V and 1 base from J, the gap between germline ends came to 7 bases. The germline gives CDR1 MDHEN, CDR2 SYDVKM. This CDR3 has 14 amino acids. In DNA form, the CDR3 reads TGTGCCAGCAGTTTCAGGGGATCTGGAAACACCATATATTTT. Translation gives CASSFRGSGNTIYF.

The chain uses TRBV7-8 and TRBJ2-7; D is undetermined. Germline V gene lookup returns CDR1 SGHVS and CDR2 FQNEAQ. The CDR3 is made up of 11 amino acids. Trimming removed 2 bases at V and 4 bases at J, with 3 bases between. As DNA, the CDR3 is TGTGCCAGCAGCTTACAATACGAGCAGTACTTC. The encoded protein is CASSLQYEQYF.

J is TRBJ1-4 and V is TRBV18; TRBD1 aligns across 9 bases. The ends lost 5 bases at V and 8 bases at J; junction bases unmatched: 6. CDR3 size: 14 residues. Germline lookup yields CDR1 KGHSH and CDR2 LQKENI. In nucleotides, the CDR3 is TGTGCCAGCTCATTCCGGGACAGGGAAGAAAAACTGTTTTTT. This encodes CASSFRDREEKLFF.

This rearrangement joins TRBV4-3 to TRBJ2-3; 12 nucleotides align to TRBD2. After removal of 1 base from V and 6 bases from J, the junction contained 11 bases not matched to a gene. CDR1 is LGHNA, CDR2 YSLEER, per germline. This CDR3 has 18 residues. CDR3 amino acids: CASSQGPGLAGRGDTQYF. CDR3 sequence (DNA): TGCGCCAGCAGCCAAGGCCCGGGACTAGCGGGCCGGGGGGATACGCAGTATTTT.

The genes are TRBV5-6 and TRBJ2-7; 8 nucleotides align to TRBD1. There are 16 residues in the CDR3. Germline V lookup: CDR1 SGHDT, CDR2 YYEEEE. Germline trimming cut 3 bases from V and 7 bases from J; bases unmatched to any gene: 15. CDR3 region: CASSWEIGQGWREQYF. The DNA of the CDR3 is TGTGCCAGCAGCTGGGAAATTGGACAGGGATGGAGGGAGCAGTACTTC. The full variable domain, rest sourced from reference TRBV5-6 and TRBJ2-7, is DAGVTQSPTHLIKTRGQQVTLRCSPKSGHDTVSWYQQALGQGPQFIFQYYEEEERQRGNFPDRFSGHQFPNYSSELNVNALLLGDSALYLCASSWEIGQGWREQYFGPGTRLTVT.

Comments on this clone: Other DNA sequences in the same sample also yield this CDR3. The chain carries TRBV29-1 and TRBJ1-5; 8 nucleotides align to TRBD1. This CDR3 contains 13 residues. Trimming at V came to 3 bases and at J to 6 bases, leaving 4 bases not matched to a gene. CDR1 SQVTM and CDR2 ANQGSEA come from the germline V gene. The CDR3 DNA reads as TGCAGCGTTGAGACAGGGGTTGGTCAGCCCCAGCATTTT. Protein: CSVETGVGQPQHF.

This sequence joins TRBV7-3 and TRBJ1-6, with TRBD1 identical over 7 bases. Trimming at V came to 1 base and at J to 7 bases, leaving 4 bases not matched to a gene. There are 15 residues in the CDR3. Germline V gene sequence: CDR1 SGHTA, CDR2 FQGTGA. The CDR3 here is CASSLKGTDNSPLHF. The DNA of the CDR3 is TGTGCCAGCAGCTTAAAAGGGACAGACAATTCACCCCTCCACTTT.

This chain connects TRBV10-3 to TRBJ2-3; 10 bases agree with TRBD2. In germline, CDR1 is ENHRY, CDR2 SYGVKD. V shed 1 base, J shed 2 bases, and the junction held 9 bases outside the gene matches. The CDR3 extends over 18 amino acids. CDR3 DNA sequence: TGTGCCATCAGTGAGTTAGAGCTAGCGGGGGAGATCACAGATACGCAGTATTTT. Translated, it gives CAISELELAGEITDTQYF.

The gene calls are TRBV27 and TRBJ1-6, with 8 nucleotides matching TRBD1. The CDR3 contains 17 residues. V shed 2 bases, J shed 3 bases, and the junction held 6 bases outside the gene matches. CDR1 is MNHEY, CDR2 SMNVEV, per germline (reference sequence). This chain's CDR3 is CASSLRTGQGYNSPLHF. For the CDR3, the DNA is TGTGCCAGCAGTTTACGGACAGGGCAAGGCTATAATTCACCCCTCCACTTT.

To note about this clone: Other DNA sequences from this sample encode an identical CDR3 as well. The rearrangement uses TRBV7-2 and TRBJ1-1; the match to TRBD1 covers 7 bases. The junction had 3 bases not matched to a gene; V was cut back by 4 bases and J by 1 base. Per the germline V gene, CDR1 is SGHTA and CDR2 is FQGNSA. The CDR3 totals 14 residues. CDR3 protein: CASSSQGRNTEAFF. The CDR3 DNA follows: TGTGCCAGCAGCTCACAGGGGAGGAACACTGAAGCTTTCTTT.

The chain uses TRBV15 and TRBJ2-2; tentative D call: TRBD1 (5 bases). Trimming pared 0 bases from V and 0 bases from J, leaving 11 bases between. Germline V gene lookup returns CDR1 LNHNV and CDR2 YYDKDF (reference sequence). The CDR3 has 17 amino acids. CDR3 coding DNA: TGTGCCACCAGCAGAGATCTGTTACAGGCGAACACCGGGGAGCTGTTTTTT. Residues: CATSRDLLQANTGELFF. The complete variable domain, with remaining parts taken from reference TRBV15 and TRBJ2-2, reads DAMVIQNPRYQVTQFGKPVTLSCSQTLNHNVMYWYQQKSSQAPKLLFHYYDKDFNNEADTPDNFQSRRPNTSFCFLDIRSPGLGDTAMYLCATSRDLLQANTGELFFGEGSRLTVL.

The CDR3 loop is CASSSDRGYEKLFF. CDR3 sequence (DNA): TGTGCCAGCAGTTCGGACAGGGGTTACGAAAAACTGTTTTTT. The chain joins TRBV6-5 to TRBJ1-4; TRBD1 matches at 9 bases. The CDR3 sequence is 14 residues long. With 4 bases clipped from V and 8 bases from J, the junction kept 5 bases outside the gene matches. CDR1 MNHEY and CDR2 SVGAGI come from the germline V gene.

This clone came up once. The CDR3 DNA reads TGTGCCAGCAGCTTAACGGCAAAGAATGGCTACACCTTC. It is translated as CASSLTAKNGYTF. The V call is TRBV7-3, the J call TRBJ1-2; D ambiguous. V lost 0 bases to trimming and J lost 6 bases, with 8 bases between them. The CDR3 spans 13 residues. Germline V gene data show CDR1 as SGHTA and CDR2 as FQGTGA. The whole variable domain, remainder taken from reference TRBV7-3 and TRBJ1-2, is GAGVSQTPSNKVTEKGKYVELRCDPISGHTALYWYRQSLGQGPEFLIYFQGTGAADDSGLPNDRFFAVRPEGSVSTLKIQRTERGDSAVYLCASSLTAKNGYTFGSGTRLTVV.

V gene TRBV6-6 combines with J gene TRBJ1-5; tentative D call: TRBD1 (5 bases). With 10 bases removed from V and 1 base from J, the gap between germline ends came to 17 bases. CDR1 is MNHNY and CDR2 is SVGAGI in the germline V gene (reference sequence). The CDR3 spans 15 residues. CDR3 region: CATSDIRGSNQPQHF. CDR3 sequence (DNA): TGTGCCACCTCAGATATACGGGGGAGCAATCAGCCCCAGCATTTT.